This TCR beta chain is drawn from a study of neurological immune-mediated disorders. Synthesis of cDNA was performed by 5'RACE using 10-nucleotide random UMIs. TCRdb re-analysed the 5' RACE reads in MiXCR, keeping a single row per CDR3 protein. Among about 10,000 distinct CDR3 sequences listed, under 25% were seen once. This clonotype was seen many times. Looked up from germline, CDR1 is KGHSH and CDR2 is LQKENI. V lost 3 bases to trimming and J lost 0 bases, with 6 bases between them. The CDR3 sequence is 14 residues long. Sequenced sample: CD8+ T cells from blood. The chain couples TRBV18 to TRBJ1-3; no clear D. The origin of this receptor is a woman aged 60-75 years with HTLV-1-associated myelopathy (HAM/TSP). Written as DNA, the CDR3 is TGTGCCAGCTCACCCCGAGACTCTGGAAACACCATATATTTT. Its protein product is CASSPRDSGNTIYF. The whole variable domain, filled in from reference TRBV18 and TRBJ1-3, reads NAGVMQNPRHLVRRRGQEARLRCSPMKGHSHVYWYRQLPEEGLKFMVYLQKENIIDESGMPKERFSAEFPKEGPSILRIQQVVRGDSAAYFCASSPRDSGNTIYFGEGSWLTVV.